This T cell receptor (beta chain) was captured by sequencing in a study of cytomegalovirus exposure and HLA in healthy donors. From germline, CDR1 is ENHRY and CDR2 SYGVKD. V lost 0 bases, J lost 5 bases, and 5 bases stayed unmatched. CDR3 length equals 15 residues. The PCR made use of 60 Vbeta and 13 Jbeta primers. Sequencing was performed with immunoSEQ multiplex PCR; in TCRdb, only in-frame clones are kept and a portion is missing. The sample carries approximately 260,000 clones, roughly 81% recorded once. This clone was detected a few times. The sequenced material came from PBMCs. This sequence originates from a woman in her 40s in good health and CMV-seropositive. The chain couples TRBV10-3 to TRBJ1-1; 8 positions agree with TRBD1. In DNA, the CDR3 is TGTGCCATCAGTGAGTCGCCCGACAGGGGAACTGAAGCTTTCTTT. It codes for CAISESPDRGTEAFF.